Here is one T cell receptor beta chain with its context. Its cognate antigen is unknown. This record belongs to a study of Tregs in tolerant kidney transplant recipients. With 7 bases removed from V and 2 bases from J, the gap between germline ends came to 9 bases. Germline CDR1 and CDR2: SGHRS and YFSETQ. There are 12 residues in the CDR3. Study-wide points: This study did not directly address biological reproducibility.

Profiling relied on immunoSEQ multiplex PCR, and the TCRdb table lists in-frame clones only, not all of them. The sample has fewer than 40,000 clones; 82% are singletons. Sequences were obtained from Tregs from blood cultured with allogeneic cells. The chain carries TRBV5-1 and TRBJ2-5, with a weak D call TRBD2 (6 bases). The source of this sequence is a human donor in good health. CDR3 DNA sequence: TGCGCCAGCGGTAGCGGACAAGAGACCCAGTACTTC. Translated: CASGSGQETQYF.